A single sample gave rise to the 19 T cell receptor beta chains below, sequenced in a study of blood T cell repertoires in COVID-19. Sequencing used immunoSEQ multiplex PCR; TCRdb keeps in-frame clones, though not all of them. The table shows about 220,000 clones, with nearly 90% occurring only once. Sequencing was done on a sample of PBMCs or T cells enriched from blood (not recorded which). Receptor source: a man aged 25 to 45 who had been exposed to COVID-19.

This chain links TRBV3-1 (or the pseudogene TRBV3-2) with TRBJ2-4, with 9 bases identical to TRBD2. V lost 4 bases to trimming and J lost 1 base; unmatched junction nucleotides: 8. CDR1 LGHDT and CDR2 YNNKEL come from the germline V gene (reference sequence). The CDR3 totals 17 residues. The chain's CDR3 is CASSPVRGGLAKNIQYF. CDR3 bases: TGTGCCAGCAGCCCAGTGCGGGGGGGGCTCGCCAAAAACATTCAGTACTTC.

This clone was observed a few times. The V and J genes are TRBV19 and TRBJ1-6, with unresolved D. There are 13 residues in the CDR3. Germline loops: CDR1 LNHDA, CDR2 SQIVND (reference sequence). The ends were cut back, 1 base at V and 8 bases at J, with 6 bases in the middle. CDR3 loop: CASSIVVDSPLHF. The CDR3 DNA is TGTGCCAGTAGTATAGTCGTTGATTCACCCCTCCACTTT.

This clone was seen a few times. V gene TRBV2 combines with J gene TRBJ2-2; TRBD2 is a possible D gene (7 bases). Trimming left V 8 bases short and J 4 bases short, with 17 bases between. CDR1 SNHLY and CDR2 FYNNEI come from the germline V gene. There are 15 residues in the CDR3. The CDR3 reads CASHPGGGRTGELFF. The CDR3 bases are TGTGCCAGCCACCCGGGGGGCGGGCGCACCGGGGAGCTGTTTTTT.

The V gene is TRBV5-4, the J gene TRBJ2-5; TRBD1 matches 7 bases. From germline, CDR1 is SGHNT and CDR2 YYREEE (reference sequence). This CDR3 is 15 amino acids long. Trimming cost V 7 bases and J 2 bases; bases outside gene matches: 11. CDR3 sequence: CASSRDSQGQETQYF. The DNA for the CDR3 is TGTGCCAGCTCACGGGACAGTCAGGGGCAAGAGACCCAGTACTTC.

J is TRBJ2-3 and V is TRBV9; 7 nucleotides match TRBD2. V shed 0 bases, J shed 3 bases, and the junction held 4 bases outside the gene matches. Germline V CDR1 and CDR2: SGDLS, YYNGEE. CDR3 size: 15 residues. The CDR3 DNA sequence: TGTGCCAGCAGCGTAGACGGCGGGGGTACAGATACGCAGTATTTT. Protein sequence: CASSVDGGGTDTQYF.

The V and J genes are TRBV5-5 and TRBJ1-1, with TRBD1 matching 12 bases. CDR3 size: 14 residues. Germline V gives CDR1 SGHKS, CDR2 YYEKEE (reference sequence). The trim removed 3 bases at V and 5 bases at J, leaving 2 bases unmatched. The DNA of the CDR3 is TGTGCCAGCAGCTCGGGACAGGGGGCAACTGAAGCTTTCTTT. This codes for CASSSGQGATEAFF.

This clone was counted only a few times. The rearrangement joins TRBV19 to TRBJ2-2; D is unresolved. CDR3 length: 13 residues. The ends were cut back, 5 bases at V and 5 bases at J, with 9 bases in the middle. Germline V gene lookup returns CDR1 LNHDA and CDR2 SQIVND (reference sequence). The CDR3 DNA follows: TGTGCCAGTAGTGGTGGGCCAACCGGGGAGCTGTTTTTT. Residues: CASSGGPTGELFF.

The chain links TRBV11-3 to TRBJ1-1; no definite D call. The CDR3 has 16 amino acids. Germline V gives CDR1 SGHNT, CDR2 YENEEA. V lost 3 bases and J lost 5, with 19 bases in between. The CDR3, as DNA: TGTGCCAGCAGCTTGGGGAGGGCGGAAAGGGAAACTGAAGCTTTCTTT. Protein: CASSLGRAERETEAFF.

The genes are TRBV19 and TRBJ2-1; D is possibly TRBD1 (5 bases). The CDR3 extends over 16 amino acids. Looked up from germline, CDR1 is LNHDA and CDR2 is SQIVND (reference sequence). The germline V and J ends were trimmed by 5 bases and 4 bases, with 18 bases remaining between them. The CDR3 nucleotides read TGTGCCAGTAGTCACTACTCCACCAGGGTGTACAATGAGCAGTTCTTC. Its translation is CASSHYSTRVYNEQFF.

The gene calls are TRBV30 and TRBJ1-5, with a possible D match to TRBD1 (5 bases). The V and J ends lost 5 bases and 4 bases respectively, with 12 bases between them. The CDR3 consists of 13 residues. CDR1 GTSNPN and CDR2 SVGIG come from the germline V gene (reference sequence). CDR3 sequence reads: CAWCTGPNQPQHF. The CDR3 bases are TGTGCCTGGTGTACAGGACCGAATCAGCCCCAGCATTTT.

This chain joins TRBV5-4 and TRBJ2-1, with 7 bases lining up with TRBD1. The germline gives CDR1 SGHNT, CDR2 YYREEE (reference sequence). The CDR3 contains 14 residues. V dropped 6 bases and J dropped 6; count of bases not matched to a gene: 9. The CDR3 protein is CASNRQGVSNEQFF. The CDR3 DNA reads TGTGCCAGCAACCGACAGGGAGTAAGCAATGAGCAGTTCTTC.

The chain employs TRBV7-9 and TRBJ1-5; TRBD1 is a possible D gene (5 bases). Per germline, CDR1 SEHNR and CDR2 FQNEAQ (reference sequence). V dropped 1 base and J dropped 7 bases, with 17 bases sitting between them. The CDR3 has 16 amino acids. In nucleotides, the CDR3 is TGTGCCAGCAGCTTAGGGGGCGGCCACCGCGCGCAGCCCCAGCATTTT. Amino acid sequence: CASSLGGGHRAQPQHF.

V and J are TRBV5-1 and TRBJ1-5; 10 positions agree with TRBD1. Germline V lookup: CDR1 SGHRS, CDR2 YFSETQ. The CDR3 extends over 15 amino acids. Trimming took 4 bases from V and 7 from J; bases not matched to a gene: 8. Written as DNA, the CDR3 is TGCGCCAGCAGCGTAACGACAGGGGGCTCACAGCCCCAGCATTTT. Protein product: CASSVTTGGSQPQHF. Together with reference TRBV5-1 and TRBJ1-5, the CDR3 gives the full variable domain: KAGVTQTPRYLIKTRGQQVTLSCSPISGHRSVSWYQQTPGQGLQFLFEYFSETQRNKGNFPGRFSGRQFSNSRSEMNVSTLELGDSALYLCASSVTTGGSQPQHFGDGTRLSIL.

This chain links TRBV2 with TRBJ2-3; D unresolved. The CDR3 spans 14 residues. V was cut by 4 bases and J by 2 bases, with 10 bases left in between. Germline lookup yields CDR1 SNHLY and CDR2 FYNNEI. CDR3 amino acids: CASSVRQTTDTQYF. The CDR3 DNA follows: TGTGCCAGCAGTGTGCGGCAGACCACAGATACGCAGTATTTT.

V gene TRBV9 combines with J gene TRBJ2-2, with 13 bases aligning to TRBD2. Trimming took 3 bases from V and 7 from J; bases not matched to a gene: 9. Germline loops: CDR1 SGDLS, CDR2 YYNGEE. The CDR3 has 17 amino acids. For the CDR3, the DNA is TGTGCCAGCAGCGACCGACTAGCGGGGGGTTTCGACGGGGAGCTGTTTTTT. Its translation: CASSDRLAGGFDGELFF.

The chain employs TRBV9 and TRBJ2-3, with D uncertain. The V gene's germline CDR1 is SGDLS and CDR2 YYNGEE. The CDR3 covers 15 residues. V lost 0 bases and J 3 bases, leaving 11 bases between the germline ends. The CDR3 DNA is TGTGCCAGCAGCGTAGACCGGCCCGGGACAGATACGCAGTATTTT. It yields the protein CASSVDRPGTDTQYF.

The chain carries TRBV6-2 or TRBV6-3 and TRBJ2-6; D ambiguous. Trimming pared 5 bases from V and 4 bases from J, leaving 3 bases between. The CDR3 length is 12 residues. The germline V gene has CDR1 MNHEY and CDR2 SVGEGT. CDR3 amino acids: CASSGGANVLTF. The CDR3 bases are TGTGCCAGCAGTGGCGGGGCCAACGTCCTGACTTTC.

A single count supports this clone. This rearrangement joins TRBV5-4 to TRBJ2-4, with D possibly being TRBD1 (6 bases). Germline V gives CDR1 SGHNT, CDR2 YYREEE (reference sequence). V lost 1 base and J 1 base, leaving 18 bases between the germline ends. CDR3 length: 18 residues. The CDR3 DNA sequence: TGTGCCAGCAGCTTGATGTCTTCGGCAGGGGCGGCCAAAAACATTCAGTACTTC. Its protein product is CASSLMSSAGAAKNIQYF.

The V and J genes are TRBV6-2 or TRBV6-3 and TRBJ2-1; D possibly corresponds to TRBD2 (5 bases). Germline V lookup: CDR1 MNHEY, CDR2 SVGEGT. The length of the CDR3 is 13 residues. V lost 2 bases to trimming and J lost 8 bases, with 10 bases between them. DNA of the CDR3: TGTGCCAGCAGTTACCGAATCGGGGATGAGCAGTTCTTC. The encoded protein is CASSYRIGDEQFF.